This TCR beta chain came from a study of T cells in Graves' hyperthyroidism and ophthalmopathy. This clonotype was found a few times. It was RNA transcripts that yielded the amplified TCR beta CDR3 regions. HTBI primers were employed in a first-round RT-PCR of the TCR CDR3. TCRdb reprocessed the multiplex PCR reads via MiXCR and lists one record per CDR3 protein. Of about 300,000 distinct CDR3 sequences in the sample, 20% to 30% were seen once. Germline values: CDR1 MNHEY, CDR2 SVGEGT. The V and J ends lost 2 bases and 6 bases respectively, with 20 bases between them. The CDR3 is 16 amino acids. The chain combines TRBV6-2 or TRBV6-3 with TRBJ2-7; D possibly matches TRBD1 or TRBD2 (5 bases each). The TCR comes from a man aged 35-49 years with Graves' hyperthyroidism that later progressed to Graves' ophthalmopathy. Source material: blood. The CDR3: CASSYPGTGRDFEQYF. CDR3 nucleotide sequence: TGTGCCAGCAGTTACCCCGGGACCGGCCGCGATTTCGAGCAGTACTTC.